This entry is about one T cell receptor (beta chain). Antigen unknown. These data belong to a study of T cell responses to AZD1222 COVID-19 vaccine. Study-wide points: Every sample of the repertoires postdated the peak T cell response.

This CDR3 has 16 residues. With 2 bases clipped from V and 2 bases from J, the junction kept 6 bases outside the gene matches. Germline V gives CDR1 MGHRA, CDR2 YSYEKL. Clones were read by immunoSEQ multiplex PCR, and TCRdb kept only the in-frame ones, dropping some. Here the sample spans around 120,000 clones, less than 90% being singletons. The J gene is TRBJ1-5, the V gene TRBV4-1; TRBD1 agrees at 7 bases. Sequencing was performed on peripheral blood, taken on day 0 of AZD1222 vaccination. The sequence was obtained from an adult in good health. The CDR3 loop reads CASSQKTGYGNQPQHF. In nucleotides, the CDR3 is TGCGCCAGCAGCCAAAAGACAGGGTACGGCAATCAGCCCCAGCATTTT.